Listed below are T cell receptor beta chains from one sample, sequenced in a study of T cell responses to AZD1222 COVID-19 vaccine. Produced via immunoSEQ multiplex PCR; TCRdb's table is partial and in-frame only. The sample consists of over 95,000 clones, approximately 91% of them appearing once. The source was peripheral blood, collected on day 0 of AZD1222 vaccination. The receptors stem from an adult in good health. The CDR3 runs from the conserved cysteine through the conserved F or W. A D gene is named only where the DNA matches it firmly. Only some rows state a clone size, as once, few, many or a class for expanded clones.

CDR3 DNA: TGTGCCAGCAGCGTAGCGTCGGCAGGGGTTTTAGGGAATGAGCAGTTCTTC
CDR3 protein: CASSVASAGVLGNEQFF
D gene: -
clone size: once
J gene: TRBJ2-1
V gene: TRBV9

CDR3 DNA: TGTGCCAGCAGCTCCGGGACCTCTGCCATCAATTCACCCCTCCACTTT
CDR3 protein: CASSSGTSAINSPLHF
D gene: -
clone size: few
J gene: TRBJ1-6
V gene: TRBV5-5

CDR3 DNA: TGTGCCAGCACCCGACAGACAGGGGGAGTTCGGAATAACTATGGCTACACCTTC
CDR3 protein: CASTRQTGGVRNNYGYTF
D gene: -
clone size: -
J gene: TRBJ1-2
V gene: TRBV21-1

CDR3 DNA: TGTGCCAGCAGCTTCGCTCAGGGCACTGAAGCTTTCTTT
CDR3 protein: CASSFAQGTEAFF
D gene: -
clone size: -
J gene: TRBJ1-1
V gene: TRBV7-8

CDR3 DNA: TGTGCCAGCAGTGGCGGCCAGTGGGCCAACGTCCTGACTTTC
CDR3 protein: CASSGGQWANVLTF
D gene: -
clone size: -
J gene: TRBJ2-6
V gene: TRBV11-2

CDR3 DNA: TGTGCCAGCAGAAGACAGGGGATAAATGAAAAACTGTTTTTT
CDR3 protein: CASRRQGINEKLFF
D gene: TRBD1
clone size: -
J gene: TRBJ1-4
V gene: TRBV2

CDR3 DNA: TGTGCCAGCAGCTCCGTCTGGACAGGGAGTAATGAAAAACTGTTTTTT
CDR3 protein: CASSSVWTGSNEKLFF
D gene: TRBD1
clone size: few
J gene: TRBJ1-4
V gene: TRBV5-6

CDR3 DNA: TGTGCCAGTAGTTGGCGGACTAGCAATCAGCCCCAGCATTTT
CDR3 protein: CASSWRTSNQPQHF
D gene: -
clone size: -
J gene: TRBJ1-5
V gene: TRBV19

CDR3 DNA: TGCGCCAGCAGCCAAGATAGGAGCGGGGGGATGGCCTACGAGCAGTACTTC
CDR3 protein: CASSQDRSGGMAYEQYF
D gene: TRBD2
clone size: -
J gene: TRBJ2-7
V gene: TRBV4-1

CDR3 DNA: TGCGCCAGCAGCTTGGGCGCGGTGGTTCCAGGCACAGATACGCAGTATTTT
CDR3 protein: CASSLGAVVPGTDTQYF
D gene: -
clone size: -
J gene: TRBJ2-3
V gene: TRBV5-1

CDR3 DNA: TGTGCCAGCAGTGGGGGGGAGACCCAGTACTTC
CDR3 protein: CASSGGETQYF
D gene: -
clone size: -
J gene: TRBJ2-5
V gene: TRBV12-3/TRBV12-4

CDR3 DNA: TGTGCCAGCAGCTTGGCCATCAGCGGGGGGAGCACAGATACGCAGTATTTT
CDR3 protein: CASSLAISGGSTDTQYF
D gene: TRBD2
clone size: once
J gene: TRBJ2-3
V gene: TRBV5-4

CDR3 DNA: TGTGCCAGCAGCTTAACAGGACAGGGAGTCGATGGCTACACCTTC
CDR3 protein: CASSLTGQGVDGYTF
D gene: TRBD1
clone size: -
J gene: TRBJ1-2
V gene: TRBV9

CDR3 DNA: TGTGCCAGCAGTTACGAAGGGACTTCAGAGACCCAGTACTTC
CDR3 protein: CASSYEGTSETQYF
D gene: -
clone size: -
J gene: TRBJ2-5
V gene: TRBV6-6

CDR3 DNA: TGTGCCAGCAGTTTAGGGCGTGGGAGGGAAAAACTGTTTTTT
CDR3 protein: CASSLGRGREKLFF
D gene: -
clone size: -
J gene: TRBJ1-4
V gene: TRBV28

CDR3 DNA: TGTGCCAGTAGCCCGGGACAGGGGGCACGTCAGCCCCAGCATTTT
CDR3 protein: CASSPGQGARQPQHF
D gene: TRBD1
clone size: -
J gene: TRBJ1-5
V gene: TRBV19

CDR3 DNA: TGTGCCAGCAGCTTGGGGGACCACTATAATTCACCCCTCCACTTT
CDR3 protein: CASSLGDHYNSPLHF
D gene: -
clone size: -
J gene: TRBJ1-6
V gene: TRBV5-4

CDR3 DNA: TGTGCCAGCAGTTCCCCCGGGACAGTCCAAGAGACCCAGTACTTC
CDR3 protein: CASSSPGTVQETQYF
D gene: TRBD1
clone size: -
J gene: TRBJ2-5
V gene: TRBV6-2/TRBV6-3

CDR3 DNA: TGTGCCAGCAGCCGGCTTGATACGCAGTATTTT
CDR3 protein: CASSRLDTQYF
D gene: -
clone size: once
J gene: TRBJ2-3
V gene: TRBV3-1/TRBV3-2

CDR3 DNA: TGTGCCAGCAGCCTCAGCCGGGACGGAGTCCGAAACACCATATATTTT
CDR3 protein: CASSLSRDGVRNTIYF
D gene: -
clone size: -
J gene: TRBJ1-3
V gene: TRBV7-2

CDR3 DNA: TGTGCCAGCAGCGCCTTAAGTCCTGAGGCGGGGGAAAAACTGTTTTTT
CDR3 protein: CASSALSPEAGEKLFF
D gene: -
clone size: -
J gene: TRBJ1-4
V gene: TRBV13

CDR3 DNA: TGTGCCACGGGGGCCGCGAACACCGGGGAGCTGTTTTTT
CDR3 protein: CATGAANTGELFF
D gene: -
clone size: -
J gene: TRBJ2-2
V gene: TRBV9

CDR3 DNA: TGTGCCAGCAGTTCTGCGGGGGGGTACGAGCAGTACTTC
CDR3 protein: CASSSAGGYEQYF
D gene: TRBD2
clone size: -
J gene: TRBJ2-7
V gene: TRBV6-2/TRBV6-3

CDR3 DNA: TGTGCCAGCAGTTCACAGGGAGATGGCTACACCTTC
CDR3 protein: CASSSQGDGYTF
D gene: -
clone size: -
J gene: TRBJ1-2
V gene: TRBV28

CDR3 DNA: TGTGCCAGCAGTCCATATGGGGAAAACCAAGAGACCCAGTACTTC
CDR3 protein: CASSPYGENQETQYF
D gene: -
clone size: -
J gene: TRBJ2-5
V gene: TRBV7-2

CDR3 DNA: TGTGCCAGCAGCCCACGTCCCCCACATCTAGAGAGAGCCATTCAGTACTTC
CDR3 protein: CASSPRPPHLERAIQYF
D gene: -
clone size: -
J gene: TRBJ2-4
V gene: TRBV3-1/TRBV3-2

CDR3 DNA: TGTGCCAGCAGTTACTCGCGGATATTGAACACTGAAGCTTTCTTT
CDR3 protein: CASSYSRILNTEAFF
D gene: -
clone size: -
J gene: TRBJ1-1
V gene: TRBV6-2/TRBV6-3

CDR3 DNA: TGTGCCAGCAGCCAAGGACGGGGGGTTGACTATGGCTACACCTTC
CDR3 protein: CASSQGRGVDYGYTF
D gene: -
clone size: many
J gene: TRBJ1-2
V gene: TRBV14

CDR3 DNA: TGTGCCAGCAGCTTAGCAGACCTCACCGGGGAGCTGTTTTTT
CDR3 protein: CASSLADLTGELFF
D gene: -
clone size: -
J gene: TRBJ2-2
V gene: TRBV7-8

CDR3 DNA: TGTGCCACCAGGGAATCAGGGGGCTCTGACACCGGGGAGCTGTTTTTT
CDR3 protein: CATRESGGSDTGELFF
D gene: TRBD1
clone size: -
J gene: TRBJ2-2
V gene: TRBV24-1

CDR3 DNA: TGCGCCAGCAGCCATTGGACAGGGGGTAACACTGAAGCTTTCTTT
CDR3 protein: CASSHWTGGNTEAFF
D gene: TRBD1
clone size: -
J gene: TRBJ1-1
V gene: TRBV5-1

CDR3 DNA: TGTGCCAGCAGTTACAATCGGAGGGACCGAAACACTGAAGCTTTCTTT
CDR3 protein: CASSYNRRDRNTEAFF
D gene: -
clone size: -
J gene: TRBJ1-1
V gene: TRBV6-5

CDR3 DNA: TGCGCCAGCAGCCAAGCCCCTCCCGGACAGGTCTACGAGCAGTACTTC
CDR3 protein: CASSQAPPGQVYEQYF
D gene: TRBD1
clone size: once
J gene: TRBJ2-7
V gene: TRBV4-3